These T cell receptor beta chains were read from a single sample in a study of cytomegalovirus exposure and HLA in healthy donors. Produced via immunoSEQ multiplex PCR; TCRdb's table is partial and in-frame only. This table has 110,000 to 150,000 clones, 84% appearing once. The specimen sequenced was PBMCs. The receptors were sampled from a woman under 40 in good health and CMV-seronegative. Each CDR3 is given with its conserved first and last residue. Fields, in order: CDR3 protein, CDR3 DNA, clone size, V gene, J gene, D gene. D genes are given only for firm matches. Clone sizes are given selectively: once, few, many, or a class where the clone is expanded.

cdr3_aa: CASSVTDGQFYGYTF
cdr3_nt: TGCGCCAGCAGCGTAACGGACGGACAGTTCTATGGCTACACCTTC
clone_size: NA
v_call: TRBV5-1
j_call: TRBJ1-2
d_call: NA

cdr3_aa: CASSVALDRGQETQYF
cdr3_nt: TGTGCCAGCAGCGTAGCACTCGACAGGGGGCAAGAGACCCAGTACTTC
clone_size: NA
v_call: TRBV9
j_call: TRBJ2-5
d_call: TRBD1

cdr3_aa: CASSPLLLAADTQYF
cdr3_nt: TGCGCCAGCAGCCCCCTCCTCTTAGCAGCAGATACGCAGTATTTT
clone_size: once
v_call: TRBV4-3
j_call: TRBJ2-3
d_call: NA

cdr3_aa: CAWSVREEKLFF
cdr3_nt: TGTGCCTGGAGTGTACGGGAAGAAAAACTGTTTTTT
clone_size: NA
v_call: TRBV30
j_call: TRBJ1-4
d_call: NA

cdr3_aa: CASSQKAGWETQYF
cdr3_nt: TGCGCCAGCAGCCAAAAAGCGGGGTGGGAGACCCAGTACTTC
clone_size: NA
v_call: TRBV4-1
j_call: TRBJ2-5
d_call: TRBD2

cdr3_aa: CASSLAVGGYEQYF
cdr3_nt: TGTGCCAGCAGCTTAGCGGTCGGGGGATACGAGCAGTACTTC
clone_size: NA
v_call: TRBV7-2
j_call: TRBJ2-7
d_call: NA

cdr3_aa: CASSTTGGSTEAFF
cdr3_nt: TGTGCCAGTAGCACGACAGGTGGATCCACTGAAGCTTTCTTT
clone_size: NA
v_call: TRBV19
j_call: TRBJ1-1
d_call: NA

cdr3_aa: CASKGGADTQYF
cdr3_nt: TGTGCCAGCAAAGGGGGGGCAGATACGCAGTATTTT
clone_size: NA
v_call: TRBV2
j_call: TRBJ2-3
d_call: NA

cdr3_aa: CASSPRGQGYNEQFF
cdr3_nt: TGTGCCAGCAGCCCCAGGGGACAGGGCTACAATGAGCAGTTCTTC
clone_size: few
v_call: TRBV16
j_call: TRBJ2-1
d_call: TRBD1

cdr3_aa: CASSSRTSGNEQYF
cdr3_nt: TGTGCCAGCAGCTCACGGACTAGTGGCAACGAGCAGTACTTC
clone_size: NA
v_call: TRBV7-9
j_call: TRBJ2-7
d_call: TRBD2

cdr3_aa: CASSQAPGYGNTIYF
cdr3_nt: TGTGCCAGCAGCCAAGCTCCGGGATACGGAAACACCATATATTTT
clone_size: NA
v_call: TRBV4-2
j_call: TRBJ1-3
d_call: NA

cdr3_aa: CASSSGTSGGRGELFF
cdr3_nt: TGTGCCAGCAGCTCCGGGACTAGCGGGGGAAGGGGGGAGCTGTTTTTT
clone_size: NA
v_call: TRBV5-5
j_call: TRBJ2-2
d_call: TRBD2

cdr3_aa: CASSLGGGAETQYF
cdr3_nt: TGCGCCAGCAGCTTGGGCGGGGGGGCGGAGACCCAGTACTTC
clone_size: once
v_call: TRBV5-1
j_call: TRBJ2-5
d_call: TRBD2

cdr3_aa: CASTTFGGANVLTF
cdr3_nt: TGTGCCAGCACCACATTTGGTGGGGCCAACGTCCTGACTTTC
clone_size: NA
v_call: TRBV28
j_call: TRBJ2-6
d_call: NA